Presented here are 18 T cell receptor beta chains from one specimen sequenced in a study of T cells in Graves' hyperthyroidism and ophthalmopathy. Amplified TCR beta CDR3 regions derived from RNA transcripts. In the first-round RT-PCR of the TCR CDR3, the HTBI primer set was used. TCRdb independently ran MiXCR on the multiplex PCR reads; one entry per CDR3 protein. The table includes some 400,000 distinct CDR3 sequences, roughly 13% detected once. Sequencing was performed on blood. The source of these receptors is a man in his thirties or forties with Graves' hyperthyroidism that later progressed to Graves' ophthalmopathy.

CDR3 region: CASSDLAGSSSEQFF. CDR3 coding DNA: TGTGCCAGCAGTGACTTAGCGGGGAGCAGCAGTGAGCAGTTCTTC. The chain links TRBV12-3 or TRBV12-4 to TRBJ2-1; TRBD2 matches 8 bases. CDR3 size: 15 residues. The V and J ends lost 5 bases and 9 bases, in that order; junction bases with no gene match: 12.

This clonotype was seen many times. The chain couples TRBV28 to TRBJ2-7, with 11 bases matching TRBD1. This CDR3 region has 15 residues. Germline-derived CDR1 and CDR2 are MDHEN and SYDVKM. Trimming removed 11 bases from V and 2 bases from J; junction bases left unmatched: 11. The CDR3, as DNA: TGTGCCTCCCGCGGGACAGGGGGACCCCCCTACGAGCAGTACTTC. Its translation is CASRGTGGPPYEQYF.

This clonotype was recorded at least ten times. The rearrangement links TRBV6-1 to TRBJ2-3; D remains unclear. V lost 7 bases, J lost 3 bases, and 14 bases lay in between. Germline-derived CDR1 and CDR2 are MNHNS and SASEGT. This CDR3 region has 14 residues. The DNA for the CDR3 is TGTGCCAGCACTGTGACCGGAGTTACAGATACGCAGTATTTT. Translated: CASTVTGVTDTQYF.

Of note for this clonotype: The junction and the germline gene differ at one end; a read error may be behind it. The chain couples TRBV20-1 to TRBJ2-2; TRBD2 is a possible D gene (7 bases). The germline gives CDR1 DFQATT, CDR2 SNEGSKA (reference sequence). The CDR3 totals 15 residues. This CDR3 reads CSARDFGGHTGELSF. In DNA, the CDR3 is TGCAGTGCTAGAGATTTCGGGGGGCACACCGGGGAGCTGTCTTTT.

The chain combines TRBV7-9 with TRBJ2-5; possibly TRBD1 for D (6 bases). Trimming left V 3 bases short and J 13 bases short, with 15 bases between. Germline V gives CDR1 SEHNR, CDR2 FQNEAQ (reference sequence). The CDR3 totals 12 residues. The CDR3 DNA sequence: TGTGCCAGCAGCTTTGGGCCAGGGGATGGGTACTTC. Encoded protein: CASSFGPGDGYF.

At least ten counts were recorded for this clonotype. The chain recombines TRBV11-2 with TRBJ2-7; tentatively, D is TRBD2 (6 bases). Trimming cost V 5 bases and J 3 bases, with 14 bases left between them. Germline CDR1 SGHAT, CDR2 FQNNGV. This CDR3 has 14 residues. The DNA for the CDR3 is TGTGCCAGCAGCGCGTTAACCGGGGGCTACGAGCAGTACTTC. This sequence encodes CASSALTGGYEQYF.

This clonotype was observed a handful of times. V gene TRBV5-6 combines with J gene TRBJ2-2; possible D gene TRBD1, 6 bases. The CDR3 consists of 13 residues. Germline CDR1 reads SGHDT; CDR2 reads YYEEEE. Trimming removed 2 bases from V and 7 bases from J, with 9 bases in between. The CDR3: CASSFGQLGELFF. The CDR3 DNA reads TGTGCCAGCAGCTTCGGACAGCTCGGGGAGCTGTTTTTT. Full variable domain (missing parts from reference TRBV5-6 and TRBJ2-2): DAGVTQSPTHLIKTRGQQVTLRCSPKSGHDTVSWYQQALGQGPQFIFQYYEEEERQRGNFPDRFSGHQFPNYSSELNVNALLLGDSALYLCASSFGQLGELFFGEGSRLTVL.

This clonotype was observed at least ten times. In nucleotides, the CDR3 is TGTGCCAGCAGTGGCTCGGGGACAGGGCCTTCCTATGGCTACACCTTC. Its translation: CASSGSGTGPSYGYTF. The V gene is TRBV6-1, the J gene TRBJ1-2, with TRBD1 matching 9 bases. The CDR3 loop spans 16 amino acids. CDR1 MNHNS and CDR2 SASEGT come from the germline V gene. The V segment lost 4 bases and the J segment 4 bases; nucleotides outside the gene matches: 10.

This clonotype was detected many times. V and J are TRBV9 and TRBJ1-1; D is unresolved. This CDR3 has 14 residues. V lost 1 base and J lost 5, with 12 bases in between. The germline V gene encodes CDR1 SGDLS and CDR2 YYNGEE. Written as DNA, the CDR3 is TGTGCCAGCAGCGTACTTGGGGAAGGTACTGAAGCTTTCTTT. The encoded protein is CASSVLGEGTEAFF.

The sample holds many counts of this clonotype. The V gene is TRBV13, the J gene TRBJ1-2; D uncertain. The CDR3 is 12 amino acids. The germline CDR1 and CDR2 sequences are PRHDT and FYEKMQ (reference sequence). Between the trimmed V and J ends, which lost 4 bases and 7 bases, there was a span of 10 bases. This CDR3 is CASSSTQFGYTF. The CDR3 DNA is TGTGCCAGCAGCTCCACCCAATTTGGCTACACCTTC.

The DNA for the CDR3 is TGTGCCAGCAGAGGGTCCGGGGACCCCTATAATTCACCCCTCCACTTT. It translates to CASRGSGDPYNSPLHF. This chain uses TRBV2 with TRBJ1-6, with D possibly being TRBD1 (5 bases). The germline CDR1 and CDR2 sequences are SNHLY and FYNNEI. Trimming cost V 6 bases and J 2 bases, with 14 bases left between them. The CDR3 has 16 residues.

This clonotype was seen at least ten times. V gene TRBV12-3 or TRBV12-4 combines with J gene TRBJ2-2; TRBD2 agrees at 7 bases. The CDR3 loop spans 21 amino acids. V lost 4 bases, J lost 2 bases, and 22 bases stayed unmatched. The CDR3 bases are TGTGCCAGCAGTTCGAGCGGGGCCGCGAGCAGGCGTACCGGTAACACCGGGGAGCTGTTTTTT. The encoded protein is CASSSSGAASRRTGNTGELFF.

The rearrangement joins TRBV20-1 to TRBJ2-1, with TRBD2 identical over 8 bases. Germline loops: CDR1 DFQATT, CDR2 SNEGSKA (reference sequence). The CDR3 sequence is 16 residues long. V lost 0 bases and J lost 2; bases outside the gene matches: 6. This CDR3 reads CSARDLGAGAYNEQFF. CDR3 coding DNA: TGCAGTGCTAGAGATTTAGGAGCGGGGGCCTACAATGAGCAGTTCTTC.

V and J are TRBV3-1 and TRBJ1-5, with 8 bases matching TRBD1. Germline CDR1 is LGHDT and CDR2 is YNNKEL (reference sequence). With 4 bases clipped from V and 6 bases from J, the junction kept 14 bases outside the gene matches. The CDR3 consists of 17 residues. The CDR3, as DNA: TGTGCCAGCAGCCTTGGGGTCCTCGGACAGGGCGGTCAGCCCCAGCATTTT. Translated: CASSLGVLGQGGQPQHF. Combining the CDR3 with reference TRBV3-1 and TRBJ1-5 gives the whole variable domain DTAVSQTPKYLVTQMGNDKSIKCEQNLGHDTMYWYKQDSKKFLKIMFSYNNKELIINETVPNRFSPKSPDKAHLNLHINSLELGDSAVYFCASSLGVLGQGGQPQHFGDGTRLSIL.

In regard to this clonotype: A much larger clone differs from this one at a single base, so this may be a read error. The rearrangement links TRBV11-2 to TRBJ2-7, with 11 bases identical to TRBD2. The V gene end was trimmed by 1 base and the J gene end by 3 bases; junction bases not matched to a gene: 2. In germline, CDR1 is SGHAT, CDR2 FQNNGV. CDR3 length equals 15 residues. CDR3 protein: CASSLVGTSGYEQYF. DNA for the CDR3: TGTGCCAGCAGCTTAGTCGGGACTAGCGGCTACGAGCAGTACTTC.

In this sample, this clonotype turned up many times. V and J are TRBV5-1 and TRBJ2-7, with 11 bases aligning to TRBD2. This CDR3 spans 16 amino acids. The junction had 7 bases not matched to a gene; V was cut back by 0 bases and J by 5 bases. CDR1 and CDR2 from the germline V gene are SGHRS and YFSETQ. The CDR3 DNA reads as TGCGCCAGCAGCTTGGTCCCTAGCGGGGGGCCACACGAGCAGTACTTC. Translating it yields CASSLVPSGGPHEQYF.

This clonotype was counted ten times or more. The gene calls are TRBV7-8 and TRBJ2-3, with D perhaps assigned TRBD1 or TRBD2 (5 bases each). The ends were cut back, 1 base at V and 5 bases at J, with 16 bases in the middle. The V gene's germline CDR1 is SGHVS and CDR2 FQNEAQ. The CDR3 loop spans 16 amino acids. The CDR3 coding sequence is TGTGCCAGCAGCTTAGTGGGACCCTTGGTCGGAGATACGCAGTATTTT. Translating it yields CASSLVGPLVGDTQYF.

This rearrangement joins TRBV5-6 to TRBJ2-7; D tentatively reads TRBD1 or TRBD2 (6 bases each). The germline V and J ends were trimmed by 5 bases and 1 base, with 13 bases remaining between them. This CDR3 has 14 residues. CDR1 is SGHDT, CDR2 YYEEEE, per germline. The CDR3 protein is CASSRRGTSYEQYF. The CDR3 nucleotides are TGTGCCAGCAGTCGGAGGGGGACTTCCTACGAGCAGTACTTC. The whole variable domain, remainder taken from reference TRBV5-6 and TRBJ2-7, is DAGVTQSPTHLIKTRGQQVTLRCSPKSGHDTVSWYQQALGQGPQFIFQYYEEEERQRGNFPDRFSGHQFPNYSSELNVNALLLGDSALYLCASSRRGTSYEQYFGPGTRLTVT.